This entry describes one T cell receptor (beta chain). This entry is derived from a study of identical twins. From the 5' RACE reads, TCRdb called clonotypes with MiXCR, one entry per CDR3 protein. The sample shows about 390,000 distinct CDR3 sequences, approximately 8.8% of them seen only once. V was clipped by 0 bases and J by 4 bases, with 11 bases between them. The CDR3 loop spans 15 amino acids. Material for sequencing was naive T cells sorted from blood. This TCR was recovered from a woman between 50 and 59 years old in good health. The chain employs TRBV12-3 or TRBV12-4 and TRBJ2-3, with no clear D. Written as DNA, the CDR3 is TGTGCCAGCAGTTTAGCCAGTAACACAGCAGATACGCAGTATTTT. Residues: CASSLASNTADTQYF.